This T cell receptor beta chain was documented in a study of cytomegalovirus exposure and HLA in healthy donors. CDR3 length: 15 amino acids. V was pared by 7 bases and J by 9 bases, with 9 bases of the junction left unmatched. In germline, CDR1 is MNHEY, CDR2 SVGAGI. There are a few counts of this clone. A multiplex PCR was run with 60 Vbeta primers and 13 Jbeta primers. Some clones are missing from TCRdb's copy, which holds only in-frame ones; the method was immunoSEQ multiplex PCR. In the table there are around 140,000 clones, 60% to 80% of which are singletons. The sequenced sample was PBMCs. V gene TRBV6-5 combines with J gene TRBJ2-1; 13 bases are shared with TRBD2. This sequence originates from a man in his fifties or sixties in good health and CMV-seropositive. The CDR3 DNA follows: TGTGCCAGCACTCAGACTAGCGGGAGGACGGGTGAGCAGTTCTTC. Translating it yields CASTQTSGRTGEQFF.